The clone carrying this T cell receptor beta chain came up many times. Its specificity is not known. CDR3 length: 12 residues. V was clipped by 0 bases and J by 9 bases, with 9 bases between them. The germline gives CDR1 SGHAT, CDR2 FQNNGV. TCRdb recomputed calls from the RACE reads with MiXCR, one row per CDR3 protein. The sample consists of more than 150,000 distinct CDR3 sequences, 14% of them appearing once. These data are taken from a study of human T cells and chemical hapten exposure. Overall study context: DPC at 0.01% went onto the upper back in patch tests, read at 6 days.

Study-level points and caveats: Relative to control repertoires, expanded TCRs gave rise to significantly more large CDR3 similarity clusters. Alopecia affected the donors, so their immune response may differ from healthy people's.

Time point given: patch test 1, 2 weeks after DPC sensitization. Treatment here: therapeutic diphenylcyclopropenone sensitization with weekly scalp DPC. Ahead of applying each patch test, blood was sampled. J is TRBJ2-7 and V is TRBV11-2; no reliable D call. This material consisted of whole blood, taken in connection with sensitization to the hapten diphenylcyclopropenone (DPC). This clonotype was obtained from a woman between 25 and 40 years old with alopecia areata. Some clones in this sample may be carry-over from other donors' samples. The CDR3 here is CASSLERHAQYF. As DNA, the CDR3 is TGTGCCAGCAGCTTAGAGAGGCACGCGCAGTACTTC.